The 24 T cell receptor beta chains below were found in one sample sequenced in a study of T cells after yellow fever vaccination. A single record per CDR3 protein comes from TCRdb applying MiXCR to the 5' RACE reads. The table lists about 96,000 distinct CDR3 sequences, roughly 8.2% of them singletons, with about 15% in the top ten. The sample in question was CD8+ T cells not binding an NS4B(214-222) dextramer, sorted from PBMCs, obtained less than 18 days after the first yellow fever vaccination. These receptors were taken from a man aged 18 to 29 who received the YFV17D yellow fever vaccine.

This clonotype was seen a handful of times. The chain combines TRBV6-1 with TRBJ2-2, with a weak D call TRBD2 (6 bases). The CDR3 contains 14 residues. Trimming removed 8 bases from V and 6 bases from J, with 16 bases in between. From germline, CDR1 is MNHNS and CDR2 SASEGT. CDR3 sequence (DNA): TGTGCCAGCTCGGGAAAAGGGGAGGCCGGGGAGCTGTTTTTT. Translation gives CASSGKGEAGELFF.

The CDR3 nucleotides are TGTGCCAGCAGTCCAAAGGGGGGGACCACTGAAGCTTTCTTT. It specifies CASSPKGGTTEAFF. The chain couples TRBV6-1 to TRBJ1-1; D possibly corresponds to TRBD1 (6 bases). In germline, CDR1 is MNHNS, CDR2 SASEGT. The V and J ends lost 5 bases and 4 bases respectively, with 14 bases between them. This CDR3 comprises 14 residues.

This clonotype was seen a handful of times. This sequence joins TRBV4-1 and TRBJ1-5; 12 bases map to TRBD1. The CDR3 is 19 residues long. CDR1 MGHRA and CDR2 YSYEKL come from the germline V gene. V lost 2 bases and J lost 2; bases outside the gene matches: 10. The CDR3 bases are TGCGCCAGCAGCCAAAGGGGCGGGACAGGGGGCCATGGCAATCAGCCCCAGCATTTT. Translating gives CASSQRGGTGGHGNQPQHF.

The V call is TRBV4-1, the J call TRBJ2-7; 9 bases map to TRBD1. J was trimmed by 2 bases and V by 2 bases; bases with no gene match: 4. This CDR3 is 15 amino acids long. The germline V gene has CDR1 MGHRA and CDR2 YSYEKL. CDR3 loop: CASSQLTGGAYEQYV. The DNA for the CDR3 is TGCGCCAGCAGCCAACTTACAGGGGGCGCCTACGAGCAGTACGTC.

The CDR3 DNA reads TGCGCCAGCAGCCATTACGGACAGGGGGAATACATGAACACTGAAGCTTTCTTT. Translating gives CASSHYGQGEYMNTEAFF. The rearrangement joins TRBV4-1 to TRBJ1-1; 10 bases line up with TRBD1. Germline CDR1 reads MGHRA; CDR2 reads YSYEKL. CDR3 size: 18 residues. Trimming cost V 3 bases and J 0 bases; bases outside gene matches: 10.

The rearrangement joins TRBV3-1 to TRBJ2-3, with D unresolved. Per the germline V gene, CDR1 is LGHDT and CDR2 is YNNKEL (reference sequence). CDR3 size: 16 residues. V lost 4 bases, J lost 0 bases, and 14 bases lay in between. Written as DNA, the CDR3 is TGTGCCAGCAGCCCGTCGGACCATTCTAGCACAGATACGCAGTATTTT. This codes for CASSPSDHSSTDTQYF.

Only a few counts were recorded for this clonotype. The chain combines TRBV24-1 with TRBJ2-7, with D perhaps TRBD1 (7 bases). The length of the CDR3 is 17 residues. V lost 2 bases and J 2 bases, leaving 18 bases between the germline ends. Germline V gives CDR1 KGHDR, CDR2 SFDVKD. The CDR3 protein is CATSDCLGRGEAYEQYV. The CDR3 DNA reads TGTGCCACCAGTGATTGTTTGGGCAGGGGGGAGGCCTACGAGCAGTACGTC.

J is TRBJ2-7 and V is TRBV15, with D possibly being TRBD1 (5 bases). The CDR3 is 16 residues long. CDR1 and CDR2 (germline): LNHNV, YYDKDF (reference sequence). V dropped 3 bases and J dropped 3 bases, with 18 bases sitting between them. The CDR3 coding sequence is TGTGCCACCAGCAGCCAGACGCCAGGGAACTACTACGAGCAGTACTTC. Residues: CATSSQTPGNYYEQYF.

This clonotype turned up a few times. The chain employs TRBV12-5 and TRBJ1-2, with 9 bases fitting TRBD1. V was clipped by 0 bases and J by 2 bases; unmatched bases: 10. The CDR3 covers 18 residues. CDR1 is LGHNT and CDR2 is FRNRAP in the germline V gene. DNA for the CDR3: TGTGCTAGTGGTTTGGTTCTACCCCGGACAGGGGTGAACTATGGCTACACCTTC. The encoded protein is CASGLVLPRTGVNYGYTF.

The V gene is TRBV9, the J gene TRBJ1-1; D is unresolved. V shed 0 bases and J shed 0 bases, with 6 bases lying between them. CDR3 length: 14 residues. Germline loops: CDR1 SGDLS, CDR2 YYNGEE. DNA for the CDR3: TGTGCCAGCAGCGTAGACGGGATGAACACTGAAGCTTTCTTT. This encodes CASSVDGMNTEAFF.

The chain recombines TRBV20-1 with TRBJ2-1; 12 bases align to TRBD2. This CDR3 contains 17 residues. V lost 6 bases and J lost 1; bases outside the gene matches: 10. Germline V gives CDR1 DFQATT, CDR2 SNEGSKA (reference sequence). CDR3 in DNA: TGCAGTGCCCCGGGACTAGCGGGCGAAGAATCCTACAATGAGCAGTTCTTC. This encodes CSAPGLAGEESYNEQFF.

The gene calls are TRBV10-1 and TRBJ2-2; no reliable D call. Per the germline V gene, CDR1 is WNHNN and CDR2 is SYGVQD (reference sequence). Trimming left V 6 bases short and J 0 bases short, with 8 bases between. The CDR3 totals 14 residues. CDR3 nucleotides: TGCGCCAGCAGCGAGCTACCGAACACCGGGGAGCTGTTTTTT. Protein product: CASSELPNTGELFF.

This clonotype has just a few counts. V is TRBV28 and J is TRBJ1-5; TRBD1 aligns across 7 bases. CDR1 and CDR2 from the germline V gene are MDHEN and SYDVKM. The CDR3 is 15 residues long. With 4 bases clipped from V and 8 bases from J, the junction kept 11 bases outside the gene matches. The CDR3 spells CASSSRDSPGEPQHF. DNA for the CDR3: TGTGCCAGCAGTTCAAGGGACAGTCCGGGAGAGCCCCAGCATTTT.

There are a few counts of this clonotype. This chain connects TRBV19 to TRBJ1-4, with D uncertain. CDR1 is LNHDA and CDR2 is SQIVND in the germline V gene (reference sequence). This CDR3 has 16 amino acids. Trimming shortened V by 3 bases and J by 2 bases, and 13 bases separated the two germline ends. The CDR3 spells CASSIRLGWTNEKLFF. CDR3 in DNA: TGTGCCAGTAGTATTCGGCTTGGTTGGACTAATGAAAAACTGTTTTTT.

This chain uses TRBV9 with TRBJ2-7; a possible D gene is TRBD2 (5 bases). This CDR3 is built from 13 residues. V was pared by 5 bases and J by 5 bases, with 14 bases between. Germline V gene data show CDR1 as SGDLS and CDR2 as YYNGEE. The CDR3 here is CASSAGSGDEQYF. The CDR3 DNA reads TGTGCCAGCAGTGCGGGCAGTGGGGACGAGCAGTACTTC.

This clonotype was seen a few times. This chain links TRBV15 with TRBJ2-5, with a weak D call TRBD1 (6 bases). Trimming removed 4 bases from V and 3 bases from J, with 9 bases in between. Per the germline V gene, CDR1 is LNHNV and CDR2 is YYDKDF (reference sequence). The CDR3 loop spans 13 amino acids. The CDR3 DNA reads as TGTGCCACCAGCATTCGGACAGAAGAGACCCAGTACTTC. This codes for CATSIRTEETQYF.

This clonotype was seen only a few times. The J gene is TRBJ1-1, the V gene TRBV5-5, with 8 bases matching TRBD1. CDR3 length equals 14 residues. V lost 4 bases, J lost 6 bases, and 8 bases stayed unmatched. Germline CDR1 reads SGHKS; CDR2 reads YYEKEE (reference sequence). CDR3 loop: CASSTGQGLAEAFF. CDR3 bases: TGTGCCAGCAGCACCGGACAGGGCTTGGCTGAAGCTTTCTTT.

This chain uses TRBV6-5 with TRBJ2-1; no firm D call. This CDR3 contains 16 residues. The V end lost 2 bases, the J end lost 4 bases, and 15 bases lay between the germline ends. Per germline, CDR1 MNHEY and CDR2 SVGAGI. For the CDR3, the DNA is TGTGCCAGCAGTTACATGATACAAGCAAAATACAATGAGCAGTTCTTC. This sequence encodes CASSYMIQAKYNEQFF.

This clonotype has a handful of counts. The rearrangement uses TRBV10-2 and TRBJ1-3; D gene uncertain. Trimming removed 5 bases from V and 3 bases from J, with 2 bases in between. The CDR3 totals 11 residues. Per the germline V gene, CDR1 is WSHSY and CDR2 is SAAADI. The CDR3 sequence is CASSNGNTIYF. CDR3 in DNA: TGCGCCAGCAGTAATGGAAACACCATATATTTT.

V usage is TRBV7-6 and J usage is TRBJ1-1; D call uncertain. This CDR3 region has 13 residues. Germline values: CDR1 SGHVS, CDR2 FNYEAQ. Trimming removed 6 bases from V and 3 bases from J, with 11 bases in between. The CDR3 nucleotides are TGTGCCAGCAGTCTCTCAACGGACACTGAAGCTTTCTTT. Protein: CASSLSTDTEAFF.

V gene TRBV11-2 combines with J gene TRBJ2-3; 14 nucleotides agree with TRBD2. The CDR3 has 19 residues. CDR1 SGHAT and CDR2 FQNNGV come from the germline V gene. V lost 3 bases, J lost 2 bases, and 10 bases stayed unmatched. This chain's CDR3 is CASSFPGLAGAPITDTQYF. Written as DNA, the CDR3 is TGTGCCAGCAGCTTCCCGGGACTAGCGGGGGCGCCTATCACAGATACGCAGTATTTT. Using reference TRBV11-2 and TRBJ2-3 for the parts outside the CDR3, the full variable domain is EAGVAQSPRYKIIEKRQSVAFWCNPISGHATLYWYQQILGQGPKLLIQFQNNGVVDDSQLPKDRFSAERLKGVDSTLKIQPAKLEDSAVYLCASSFPGLAGAPITDTQYFGPGTRLTVL.

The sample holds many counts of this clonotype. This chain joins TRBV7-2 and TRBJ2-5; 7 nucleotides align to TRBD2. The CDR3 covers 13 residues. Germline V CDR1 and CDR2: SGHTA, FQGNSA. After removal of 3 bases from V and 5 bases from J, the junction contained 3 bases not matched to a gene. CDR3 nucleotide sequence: TGTGCCAGCAGCTTCGGGGACTACGAGACCCAGTACTTC. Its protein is CASSFGDYETQYF.

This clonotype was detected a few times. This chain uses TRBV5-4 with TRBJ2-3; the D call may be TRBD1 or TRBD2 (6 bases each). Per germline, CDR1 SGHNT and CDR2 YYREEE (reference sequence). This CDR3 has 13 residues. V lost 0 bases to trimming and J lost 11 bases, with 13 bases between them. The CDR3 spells CASSLGTEGGQYF. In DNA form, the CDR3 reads TGTGCCAGCAGCTTGGGAACCGAGGGGGGGCAGTATTTT.

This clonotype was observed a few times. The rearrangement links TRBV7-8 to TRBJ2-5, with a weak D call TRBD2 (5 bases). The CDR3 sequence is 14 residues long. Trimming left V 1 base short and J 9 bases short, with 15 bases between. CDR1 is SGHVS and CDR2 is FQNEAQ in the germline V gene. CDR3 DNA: TGTGCCAGCAGCTTAGGGGTGGGAGTTGGGGCCCAGTACTTC. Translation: CASSLGVGVGAQYF.